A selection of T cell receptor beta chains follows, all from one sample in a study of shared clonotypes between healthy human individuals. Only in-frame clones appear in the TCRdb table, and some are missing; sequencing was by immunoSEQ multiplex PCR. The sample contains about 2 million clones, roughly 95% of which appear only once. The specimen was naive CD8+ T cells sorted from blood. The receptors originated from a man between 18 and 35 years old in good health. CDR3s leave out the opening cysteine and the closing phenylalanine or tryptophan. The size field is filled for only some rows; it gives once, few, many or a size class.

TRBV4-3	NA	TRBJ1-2	ASSQVGASYYGYT
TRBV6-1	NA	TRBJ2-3	ASSEIIRADTQY
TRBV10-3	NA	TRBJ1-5	AISESRGPGQPQH
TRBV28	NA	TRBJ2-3	ASSFSEDTQY
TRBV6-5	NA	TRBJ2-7	ASTGGLQGYEQY
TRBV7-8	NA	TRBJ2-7	ASSHRDGFYEQY
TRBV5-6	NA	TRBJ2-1	ASSPPSVDEQF
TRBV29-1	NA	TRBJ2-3	SVWTGNRLDPASTDTQY
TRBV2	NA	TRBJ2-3	ASSTSGGADTQY
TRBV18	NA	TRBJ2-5	ASSTDRDLVGTQY
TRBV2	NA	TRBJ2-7	ASTAGPREQY
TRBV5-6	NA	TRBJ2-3	ASSPDGTDGTDTQY
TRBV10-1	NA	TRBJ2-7	ASSAGTESLSYEQY
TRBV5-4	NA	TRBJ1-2	ASSFRGADYGYT
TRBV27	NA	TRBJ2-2	ASILSGEGTGELF
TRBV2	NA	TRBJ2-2	ASSDGQGGELF
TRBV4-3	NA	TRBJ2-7	ASSQDRVIYEQY
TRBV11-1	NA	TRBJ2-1	ASSLGDYNEQF
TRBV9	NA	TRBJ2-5	ASSVEGVGYQETQY
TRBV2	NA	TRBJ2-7	ASREKPGLVYEQY
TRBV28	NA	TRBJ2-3	ASSFPLDRVAADTQY
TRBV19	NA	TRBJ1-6	ASRAGTDFNSPLH
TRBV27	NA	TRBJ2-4	ASSFGTESIQY
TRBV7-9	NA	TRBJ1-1	ASRHVPDTEAF
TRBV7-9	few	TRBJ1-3	ASSLNLLTAGNTIY
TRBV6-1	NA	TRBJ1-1	ASSDTNYWGGAF
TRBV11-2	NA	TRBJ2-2	ASSPIDSAPGELF